This entry features one T cell receptor beta chain sequence. The antigen remains unidentified. Cells were stimulated nonspecifically with anti-CD3/anti-CD28 magnetic beads. Sorting of responding CD4+ T cells relied on upregulated CD40 ligand together with CD69. Anti-CD28/CD49d costimulation, CD40-blocking antibody and enfuvirtide were given to CD8-depleted PBMCs for about 19 hours. Germline trimming cut 5 bases from V and 5 bases from J; bases unmatched to any gene: 4. This CDR3 spans 14 amino acids. Germline V CDR1 and CDR2: MNHEY, SMNVEV (reference sequence). This entry belongs to a study of persistence of HIV-infected CD4 T cells. Sequencing used immunoSEQ version 4 in survey mode. Using immunoSEQ multiplex PCR, the repertoire was profiled, and TCRdb retains in-frame clones only, with some absent. The sample records more than 35,000 clones, 87% being singletons.

This TCR came from an adult man with HIV who was CMV-seropositive. The V gene is TRBV27, the J gene TRBJ1-5, with 9 bases lining up with TRBD1. This sample comprised CD4+ T cells sorted from PBMCs after approximately 19-hour stimulation, obtained from a patient who received antiretroviral therapy. The CDR3 DNA follows: TGTGCCAGCAGTAGGGACAGGGCGGATCAGCCCCAGCATTTT. Protein sequence: CASSRDRADQPQHF.